This T cell receptor beta chain was identified during a study of T cell responses to AZD1222 COVID-19 vaccine. Sequenced by immunoSEQ multiplex PCR; TCRdb stores in-frame clones only, minus some. The sample holds some 74,000 clones; 80% are singletons and the top ten take approximately 22%. For this clone: Its antigen remains unknown.

V lost 4 bases and J 4 bases, leaving 18 bases between the germline ends. The CDR3 is 16 amino acids. Looked up from germline, CDR1 is SGHAT and CDR2 is FQNNGV. Study-wide findings and caveats: Baseline seropositivity occurred in only six AZD1222 recipients. The span of vaccine-associated CD4 TCRs extended across spike, with dominance at 160-218 and 743-854. Clonal diversity was possibly underestimated; the donors were predominantly white British and more often female.

The specimen comprised peripheral blood, sampled on day 0 of AZD1222 vaccination. The chain joins TRBV11-2 to TRBJ2-3; unclear D gene. This clonotype originated in an adult in good health. CDR3 sequence (DNA): TGTGCCAGCAGCTACTCCCTCGGTGGCCAGGCAGATACGCAGTATTTT. It encodes CASSYSLGGQADTQYF.